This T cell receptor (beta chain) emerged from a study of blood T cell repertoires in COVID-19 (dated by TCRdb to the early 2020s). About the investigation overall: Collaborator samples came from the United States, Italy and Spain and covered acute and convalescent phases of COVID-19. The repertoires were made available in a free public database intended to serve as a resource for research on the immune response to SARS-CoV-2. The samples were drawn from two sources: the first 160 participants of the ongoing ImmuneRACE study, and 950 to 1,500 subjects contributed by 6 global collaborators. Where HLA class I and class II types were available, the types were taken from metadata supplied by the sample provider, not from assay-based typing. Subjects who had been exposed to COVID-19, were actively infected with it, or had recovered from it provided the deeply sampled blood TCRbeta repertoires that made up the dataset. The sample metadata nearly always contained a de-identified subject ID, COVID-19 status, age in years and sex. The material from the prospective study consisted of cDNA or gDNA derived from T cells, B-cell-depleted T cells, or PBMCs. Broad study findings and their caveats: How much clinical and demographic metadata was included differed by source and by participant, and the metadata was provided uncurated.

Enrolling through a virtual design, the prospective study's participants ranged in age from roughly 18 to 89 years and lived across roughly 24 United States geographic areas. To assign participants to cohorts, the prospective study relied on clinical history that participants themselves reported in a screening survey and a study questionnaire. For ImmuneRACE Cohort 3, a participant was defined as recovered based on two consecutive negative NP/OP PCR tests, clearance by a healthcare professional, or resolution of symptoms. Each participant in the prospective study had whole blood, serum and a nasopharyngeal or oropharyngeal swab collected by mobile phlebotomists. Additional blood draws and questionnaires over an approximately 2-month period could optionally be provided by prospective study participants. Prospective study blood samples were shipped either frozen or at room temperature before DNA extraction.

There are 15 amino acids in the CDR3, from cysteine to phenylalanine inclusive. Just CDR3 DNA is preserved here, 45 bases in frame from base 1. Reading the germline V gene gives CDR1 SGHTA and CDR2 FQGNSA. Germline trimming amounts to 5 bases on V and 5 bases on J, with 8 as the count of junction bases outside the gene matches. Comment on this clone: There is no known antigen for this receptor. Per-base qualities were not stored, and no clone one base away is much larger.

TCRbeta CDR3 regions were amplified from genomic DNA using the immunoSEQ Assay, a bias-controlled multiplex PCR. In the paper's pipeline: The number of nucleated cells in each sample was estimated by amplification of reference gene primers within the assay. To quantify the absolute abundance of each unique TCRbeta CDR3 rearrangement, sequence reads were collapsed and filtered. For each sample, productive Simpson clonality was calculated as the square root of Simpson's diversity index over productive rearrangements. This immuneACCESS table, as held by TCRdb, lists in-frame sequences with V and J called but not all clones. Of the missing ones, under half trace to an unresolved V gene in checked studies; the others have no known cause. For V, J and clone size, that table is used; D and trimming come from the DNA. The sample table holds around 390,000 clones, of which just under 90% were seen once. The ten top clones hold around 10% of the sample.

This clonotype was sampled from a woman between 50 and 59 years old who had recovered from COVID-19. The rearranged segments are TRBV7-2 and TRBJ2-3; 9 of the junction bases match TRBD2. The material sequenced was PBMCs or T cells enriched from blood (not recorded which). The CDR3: CASSIIAGGRDTQYF. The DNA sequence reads TGTGCCAGCAGCATCATCGCGGGGGGGAGAGATACGCAGTATTTT. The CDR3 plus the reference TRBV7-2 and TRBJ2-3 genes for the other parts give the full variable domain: GAGVSQSPSNKVTEKGKDVELRCDPISGHTALYWYRQSLGQGLEFLIYFQGNSAPDKSGLPSDRFSAERTGGSVSTLTIQRTQQEDSAVYLCASSIIAGGRDTQYFGPGTRLTVL.